A selection of T cell receptor beta chains follows, all from one sample in a study of cytomegalovirus exposure and HLA in healthy donors. Libraries were prepared by immunoSEQ multiplex PCR; TCRdb keeps only in-frame clonotypes and omits some of them. The sample contains 65,000 to 70,000 clones, around three quarters of which appear only once. Material: PBMCs. These receptors were obtained from a man between 45 and 60 years old in good health and CMV-seronegative. The CDR3 runs from the conserved cysteine through the conserved F or W. The D gene is left open where the match is weak. Clone size is not always given. Where it is, it says once, few, many or a class for expanded clones.

J | size | V | D | DNA | CDR3
TRBJ1-5 | NA | TRBV19 | NA | TGTGCCAGTAGTATTCTTCTCCCGACGGGGCAGCCCCAGCATTTT | CASSILLPTGQPQHF
TRBJ2-1 | NA | TRBV6-1 | NA | TGTGCCTCCCCGGGGCAGGGGAGGGATGAGCAGTTCTTC | CASPGQGRDEQFF
TRBJ2-7 | NA | TRBV5-4 | TRBD2 | TGTGCCAGCAGCTTTATGCGGGAGGCCCTAGACGAGCAGTACTTC | CASSFMREALDEQYF
TRBJ2-7 | NA | TRBV7-2 | NA | TGTGCCAGCAGCTTGGACAGTTCATTCTACGAGCAGTACTTC | CASSLDSSFYEQYF
TRBJ2-3 | NA | TRBV5-1 | TRBD2 | TGCGCCAGCAGCTCTGGAAGGACTAGCGGGAGGACAAATCAGTATTTT | CASSSGRTSGRTNQYF
TRBJ1-2 | NA | TRBV19 | TRBD1 | TGTGCCAGTAGTATTACCGGGACAGGAACGACCTATGGCTACACCTTC | CASSITGTGTTYGYTF
TRBJ1-2 | NA | TRBV7-8 | NA | TGTGCCAGCAGCTTGATGGGGGCAGGGCCCTATGGCTACACCTTC | CASSLMGAGPYGYTF
TRBJ1-1 | NA | TRBV10-3 | NA | TGTGCCATCAGAGACCACGGGGGTACTGAAGCTTTCTTT | CAIRDHGGTEAFF
TRBJ1-6 | NA | TRBV10-2 | TRBD1 | TGCGCCAGCGCTAAACAGGGGAGCTCCTATAATTCACCCCTCCACTTT | CASAKQGSSYNSPLHF
TRBJ2-7 | NA | TRBV15 | TRBD2 | TGTGCCACCAGCAGCAAAGTAGCGGGAGGCTACGAGCAGTACTTC | CATSSKVAGGYEQYF
TRBJ2-3 | NA | TRBV5-6 | NA | TGTGCCAGCAGCTTGCGTGCGATTCGCACAGATACGCAGTATTTT | CASSLRAIRTDTQYF
TRBJ2-1 | NA | TRBV27 | TRBD2 | TGTGCCAGCAGCCAAACTAGCGGAGGGTGGAATGAGCAGTTCTTC | CASSQTSGGWNEQFF
TRBJ1-2 | NA | TRBV27 | NA | TGTGCCAGCAGTTTCGGGGAAGGAATGACCTATGGCTACACCTTC | CASSFGEGMTYGYTF
TRBJ2-7 | NA | TRBV7-9 | NA | TGTGCCAGCAGCCCCCCGGGAGTAGGGTACGAGCAGTACTTC | CASSPPGVGYEQYF
TRBJ1-1 | NA | TRBV6-4 | NA | TGTGCCAGCCCGGGCCGTCGATCGGGATCGGAAGAAGCTTTCTTT | CASPGRRSGSEEAFF
TRBJ1-2 | NA | TRBV6-5 | TRBD1 | TGTGCCAGCAGGTCGACAGGGACCTATGGCTACACCTTC | CASRSTGTYGYTF
TRBJ2-6 | NA | TRBV7-8 | NA | TGTGCCAGCAGCCCCCCGGACTGGCTATCTGGGGCCAACGTCCTGACTTTC | CASSPPDWLSGANVLTF
TRBJ1-1 | NA | TRBV2 | TRBD1 | TGTGCCAGCAGTATACAGGGGGCAATCACTGAAGCTTTCTTT | CASSIQGAITEAFF
TRBJ2-1 | NA | TRBV4-1 | TRBD2 | TGCGCCAGCAGCCGAAACTACGGACTAGCGGGAGTAATTATCAATGAGCAGTTCTTC | CASSRNYGLAGVIINEQFF
TRBJ2-2 | once | TRBV6-5 | NA | TGTGCCAGCACTCGAGAAACGAACACCGGGGAGCTGTTTTTT | CASTRETNTGELFF
TRBJ1-1 | once | TRBV7-2 | NA | TGTGCCAGCAGCTTAGATACCACAAGACAGAACACTGAAGCTTTCTTT | CASSLDTTRQNTEAFF
TRBJ2-7 | NA | TRBV27 | NA | TGTGCCAGCAGTTTCGGGGTGGCAGGATTCCGCGAGCAGTACTTC | CASSFGVAGFREQYF
TRBJ1-1 | NA | TRBV7-8 | NA | TGTGCCAGCAGCTATAGGCTAGGGGCGGCGGGGGCTGAAGCTTTCTTT | CASSYRLGAAGAEAFF
TRBJ1-2 | few | TRBV2 | NA | TGTGCCAGCAGTCCTCAGACAGCCCTCCATGGCTACACCTTC | CASSPQTALHGYTF
TRBJ2-3 | NA | TRBV4-1 | TRBD2 | TGCGCCAGCAGCCAAGATTTGGGACTAAGAAAGACAGATACGCAGTATTTT | CASSQDLGLRKTDTQYF
TRBJ1-4 | NA | TRBV28 | TRBD1 | TGTGCCAGCAGTTTAGGGACAGGAATTAATGAAAAACTGTTTTTT | CASSLGTGINEKLFF
TRBJ1-2 | NA | TRBV27 | TRBD1 | TGTGCCAGCAGTTTAAGGGAGACAGGGGTGGGAGGCTACACCTTC | CASSLRETGVGGYTF
TRBJ1-1 | NA | TRBV30 | TRBD1 | TGTGCCTGGGGTACGGGACAGGGTGGCACTGAAGCTTTCTTT | CAWGTGQGGTEAFF
TRBJ2-1 | NA | TRBV6-1 | NA | TGTGCCAGCGGGGACTTATACAATGAGCAGTTCTTC | CASGDLYNEQFF
TRBJ2-7 | NA | TRBV6-5 | NA | TGTGCCAGCAGTAGGCTAGCGTCCCAGGTGTACGAGCAGTACTTC | CASSRLASQVYEQYF
TRBJ1-5 | NA | TRBV6-6 | NA | TGTGCCAGCGGATCGCGGGAGGGTCAGCCCCAGCATTTT | CASGSREGQPQHF
TRBJ2-3 | once | TRBV11-3 | TRBD1 | TGTGCCAGTAGTACAGGGGGCAGGAGCGCAGATACGCAGTATTTT | CASSTGGRSADTQYF
TRBJ1-2 | NA | TRBV6-1 | NA | TGTGCCAGCAGTGGACAGATTTATGGTGGCTACACCTTC | CASSGQIYGGYTF
TRBJ2-7 | NA | TRBV30 | TRBD1 | TGTGCCTGGAGCCCCGGGACAGGGGACTACGAGCAGTACTTC | CAWSPGTGDYEQYF
TRBJ2-1 | NA | TRBV5-1 | TRBD1 | TGCGCCAGCAGCTTGGGAACAGGGGGATCCTACAATGAGCAGTTCTTC | CASSLGTGGSYNEQFF
TRBJ2-7 | NA | TRBV11-2 | TRBD1 | TGTGCCAGCAGCCCACAGACAGGGGGCTACGAGCAGTACTTC | CASSPQTGGYEQYF
TRBJ2-3 | few | TRBV30 | TRBD1 | TGTGCCTGGAGTGACAGGGGACCGGGTACGCAGTATTTT | CAWSDRGPGTQYF
TRBJ1-2 | NA | TRBV5-1 | TRBD1 | TGCGCCAGCAGCTTGGGACAGGGAATCTATGGCTACACCTTC | CASSLGQGIYGYTF
TRBJ1-2 | once | TRBV27 | NA | TGTGCCAGCCGTGATGTAGTCTATGGCTACACCTTC | CASRDVVYGYTF
TRBJ2-7 | NA | TRBV7-2 | TRBD2 | TGTGCCAGCAGCCAGCGAGCGGGAGCCTCCGAGCAGTACTTC | CASSQRAGASEQYF
TRBJ2-3 | NA | TRBV6-5 | NA | TGTGCCAGCAGTTACAGGGCGGGGGATACGCAGTATTTT | CASSYRAGDTQYF
TRBJ1-1 | NA | TRBV7-2 | NA | TGTGCCAGCAGCTTAGCGTCCAGGTCTGAAGCTTTCTTT | CASSLASRSEAFF
TRBJ1-5 | few | TRBV19 | TRBD1 | TGTGCCATTTCCGGGACAGGGTTTAAGCCCCAGCATTTT | CAISGTGFKPQHF
TRBJ2-3 | NA | TRBV12-5 | NA | TGTGCTAGTGGGGACAGCAGCACAGATACGCAGTATTTT | CASGDSSTDTQYF
TRBJ1-5 | NA | TRBV19 | NA | TGTGCCATATCGGAGGGGTATGGTGATCGTCAGCCCCAGCATTTT | CAISEGYGDRQPQHF
TRBJ1-3 | NA | TRBV30 | NA | TGTGCCTGGTTACCCCTCGGGAGAAGAAACACCATATATTTT | CAWLPLGRRNTIYF